A single sample gave rise to the 23 T cell receptor beta chains below, sequenced in a study of cytomegalovirus exposure and HLA in healthy donors. This PCR relied on a set of 60 Vbeta primers and 13 Jbeta primers. The repertoire was sequenced with immunoSEQ multiplex PCR; TCRdb's copy has only in-frame clones and lacks some. The sample contains around 210,000 clones, around 77% of which appear only once. Sequencing was carried out using PBMCs. The receptors were gathered from a woman younger than 45 in good health and CMV-seronegative.

This chain joins TRBV30 and TRBJ1-6; D unclear. Germline loops: CDR1 GTSNPN, CDR2 SVGIG (reference sequence). V shed 5 bases and J shed 11 bases, with 13 bases lying between them. The CDR3 is made up of 12 amino acids. The CDR3 reads CAWAPEGPPLHF. CDR3 in DNA: TGTGCCTGGGCCCCCGAGGGTCCACCCCTCCACTTT.

The chain links TRBV4-2 to TRBJ2-7, with D perhaps matching TRBD2 (6 bases). This CDR3 has 15 amino acids. V was cut by 0 bases and J by 2 bases, with 11 bases left in between. Germline CDR1 reads LGHNA; CDR2 reads YNFKEQ. The CDR3 sequence is CASSQDAAGPYEQYF. CDR3 sequence (DNA): TGTGCCAGCAGCCAAGACGCGGCGGGACCCTACGAGCAGTACTTC.

This CDR3 reads CASQTGGTNQPQHF. For the CDR3, the DNA is TGTGCCAGCCAAACAGGGGGGACCAATCAGCCCCAGCATTTT. The gene calls are TRBV6-1 and TRBJ1-5; 8 nucleotides match TRBD1. There are 14 residues in the CDR3. Losses at the gene ends were 8 bases for V and 3 bases for J; bases not matched to a gene: 6. Per the germline V gene, CDR1 is MNHNS and CDR2 is SASEGT.

This clone was detected only a few times. This chain connects TRBV7-2 to TRBJ1-1, with D perhaps matching TRBD1 (6 bases). CDR3 size: 16 residues. Germline V CDR1 and CDR2: SGHTA, FQGNSA. V lost 2 bases and J 5 bases, leaving 18 bases between the germline ends. The CDR3 loop is CASSLMASKGQTEAFF. CDR3 nucleotide sequence: TGTGCCAGCAGCTTAATGGCCTCGAAAGGACAGACTGAAGCTTTCTTT.

V and J are TRBV7-2 and TRBJ2-7; D perhaps matches TRBD2 (6 bases). CDR1 and CDR2 (germline): SGHTA, FQGNSA. This CDR3 comprises 14 residues. V dropped 5 bases and J dropped 5 bases, with 16 bases sitting between them. Here the CDR3 DNA reads TGTGCCAGCAGCCTCGCGCGGGGAGGCCACGAGCAGTACTTC. Its protein product is CASSLARGGHEQYF. Looking up the rest from reference TRBV7-2 and TRBJ2-7 gives the full variable domain: GAGVSQSPSNKVTEKGKDVELRCDPISGHTALYWYRQSLGQGLEFLIYFQGNSAPDKSGLPSDRFSAERTGGSVSTLTIQRTQQEDSAVYLCASSLARGGHEQYFGPGTRLTVT.

DNA of the CDR3: TGCGCCAGCAGTCTGGTCAGCGGGGACCAACCCCACGAGCAGTACTTC. It codes for CASSLVSGDQPHEQYF. The V call is TRBV23-1, the J call TRBJ2-7; the match to TRBD2 covers 7 bases. TRBV23-1 is an ORF, and what it does is uncertain. This CDR3 comprises 16 residues. The J segment lost 5 bases and the V segment lost 4 bases, leaving 14 bases of the junction unmatched.

As for this clone: The junction departs from germline at one end; a sequencing error may be responsible. This chain joins TRBV9 and TRBJ1-2; D call uncertain. Germline CDR1 reads SGDLS; CDR2 reads YYNGEE. This CDR3 has 14 residues. For the CDR3, the DNA is TGTGCCAGCAGCGTGGGTCCCGTTAACTATGGCTACCCCTTC. Its protein product is CASSVGPVNYGYPF.

Points on this clone: Other nucleotide sequences from this sample produce the same CDR3. The chain is built from TRBV15 and TRBJ2-1; 10 positions match TRBD1. Germline CDR1 LNHNV, CDR2 YYDKDF (reference sequence). The CDR3 length is 14 residues. The V and J ends lost 5 bases and 7 bases, in that order; junction bases with no gene match: 5. In DNA, the CDR3 is TGTGCCACCAGCCGGGACAGGGGTCGGAATGAGCAGTTCTTC. This sequence encodes CATSRDRGRNEQFF.

The chain uses TRBV5-1 and TRBJ2-7; TRBD1 matches 8 bases. Germline CDR1 SGHRS, CDR2 YFSETQ. This CDR3 contains 14 residues. V gave up 4 bases and J gave up 4 bases; unmatched junction bases: 7. In nucleotides, the CDR3 is TGCGCCAGCAGCCCTCGGACAGGGACATACGAGCAGTACTTC. It specifies CASSPRTGTYEQYF. The complete variable domain, with remaining parts taken from reference TRBV5-1 and TRBJ2-7, reads KAGVTQTPRYLIKTRGQQVTLSCSPISGHRSVSWYQQTPGQGLQFLFEYFSETQRNKGNFPGRFSGRQFSNSRSEMNVSTLELGDSALYLCASSPRTGTYEQYFGPGTRLTVT.

This clone showed up just once. J is TRBJ2-7 and V is TRBV30, with D possibly being TRBD1 (5 bases). The CDR3 sequence is 12 residues long. Germline loops: CDR1 GTSNPN, CDR2 SVGIG (reference sequence). The V end was cut by 2 bases, the J end by 3 bases, with 8 bases between. The CDR3 loop is CAWSRQGYEQYF. CDR3 in DNA: TGTGCCTGGAGTCGCCAGGGCTACGAGCAGTACTTC.

The sample holds one count of this clone. The chain employs TRBV2 and TRBJ1-2, with 8 bases that match TRBD1. V shed 3 bases, J shed 6 bases, and the junction held 6 bases outside the gene matches. Germline CDR1 is SNHLY and CDR2 is FYNNEI. This CDR3 spans 14 amino acids. The CDR3 DNA is TGTGCCAGCAGTGAGCCGACAGGGGCGAATGGCTACACCTTC. Protein sequence: CASSEPTGANGYTF.

The chain uses TRBV29-1 and TRBJ2-3, with D maybe TRBD1 (7 bases). This CDR3 is 13 amino acids long. Germline assignment: CDR1 SQVTM and CDR2 ANQGSEA. Trimming shortened V by 6 bases and J by 2 bases, and 12 bases separated the two germline ends. The CDR3 DNA follows: TGCAGCGTCCCAGGGGGGTCCACAGATACGCAGTATTTT. Its protein product is CSVPGGSTDTQYF.

V usage is TRBV5-6 and J usage is TRBJ1-2; no firm D call. V lost 2 bases and J lost 6, with 11 bases in between. Germline V gene data show CDR1 as SGHDT and CDR2 as YYEEEE. CDR3 size: 13 residues. CDR3 residues: CASSFSGWHGYTF. The CDR3 DNA follows: TGTGCCAGCAGCTTTTCGGGGTGGCATGGCTACACCTTC.

V gene TRBV5-1 combines with J gene TRBJ2-3; 8 bases map to TRBD1. The germline V gene encodes CDR1 SGHRS and CDR2 YFSETQ. V was pared by 0 bases and J by 3 bases, with 6 bases of the junction left unmatched. The CDR3 extends over 16 amino acids. CDR3: CASSLGTGSVTDTQYF. The CDR3 DNA sequence: TGCGCCAGCAGCTTGGGGACAGGGAGTGTAACAGATACGCAGTATTTT.

The V gene is TRBV2, the J gene TRBJ2-3; 8 bases align to TRBD2. Germline lookup yields CDR1 SNHLY and CDR2 FYNNEI. There are 15 residues in the CDR3. V was clipped by 3 bases and J by 5 bases; unmatched bases: 7. Here the CDR3 DNA reads TGTGCCAGCAGTGATACCGGGAGGGCCATAGATACGCAGTATTTT. Encoded protein: CASSDTGRAIDTQYF.

This clone occurred a few times. The rearrangement uses TRBV15 and TRBJ1-1; 9 bases are a match to TRBD1. The CDR3 runs 18 residues. The V gene end was trimmed by 0 bases and the J gene end by 5 bases; junction bases not matched to a gene: 13. CDR1 and CDR2 from the germline V gene are LNHNV and YYDKDF (reference sequence). The CDR3 protein is CATSRDIGTGWKRTEAFF. DNA for the CDR3: TGTGCCACCAGCAGAGATATAGGGACAGGGTGGAAGAGGACTGAAGCTTTCTTT.

The rearrangement links TRBV7-9 to TRBJ1-5; TRBD1 is a possible D gene (5 bases). V lost 0 bases and J 3 bases, leaving 9 bases between the germline ends. The CDR3 runs to 15 residues. Per germline, CDR1 SEHNR and CDR2 FQNEAQ (reference sequence). CDR3 region: CASSLAGQVNQPQHF. The CDR3 nucleotides read TGTGCCAGCAGCTTAGCGGGGCAGGTCAATCAGCCCCAGCATTTT.

The V call is TRBV12-5, the J call TRBJ2-1, with 10 bases fitting TRBD1. Unmatched junction bases numbered 5, after V lost 5 bases and J lost 4 bases. This CDR3 has 15 residues. Per the germline V gene, CDR1 is LGHNT and CDR2 is FRNRAP. The DNA for the CDR3 is TGTGCTAGTGGTACGGGACAGGGGTCGTACAATGAGCAGTTCTTC. Protein sequence: CASGTGQGSYNEQFF.

The chain joins TRBV5-1 to TRBJ2-7; a possible D gene is TRBD1 (6 bases). CDR1 is SGHRS, CDR2 YFSETQ, per germline. The CDR3 totals 12 residues. V was cut by 4 bases and J by 4 bases, with 9 bases left in between. The CDR3 DNA reads TGCGCCAGCAGCGTACAGGGTTACGAGCAGTACTTC. It specifies CASSVQGYEQYF.

This chain connects TRBV6-4 to TRBJ1-2; tentatively, D is TRBD1 (5 bases). CDR1 is MRHNA, CDR2 SNTAGT, per germline. The CDR3 has 13 amino acids. The V end was cut by 4 bases, the J end by 4 bases, with 10 bases between. The DNA of the CDR3 is TGTGCCAGCAGTGGGGGCAGACCCTATGGCTACACCTTC. It codes for CASSGGRPYGYTF.

This clone showed up just a few times. The rearrangement joins TRBV5-1 to TRBJ1-1; TRBD1 matches 8 bases. V lost 4 bases and J lost 4; bases outside the gene matches: 6. Germline V gene lookup returns CDR1 SGHRS and CDR2 YFSETQ. The length of the CDR3 is 14 residues. The CDR3: CASSGTGPPTEAFF. CDR3 nucleotides: TGCGCCAGCAGCGGGACAGGACCCCCCACTGAAGCTTTCTTT.

The V call is TRBV9, the J call TRBJ2-7; D gene unclear. The germline V gene has CDR1 SGDLS and CDR2 YYNGEE. The CDR3 runs to 15 residues. Trimming took off 3 bases at V and 5 bases at J, with 18 bases between the two ends. CDR3 protein: CASSADPRFLNEQYF. As DNA, the CDR3 is TGTGCCAGCAGCGCCGACCCCAGGTTCCTAAACGAGCAGTACTTC.

The genes are TRBV4-1 and TRBJ2-7, with 7 bases identical to TRBD2. Germline V gene sequence: CDR1 MGHRA, CDR2 YSYEKL. With 4 bases clipped from V and 3 bases from J, the junction kept 9 bases outside the gene matches. The CDR3 is made up of 15 amino acids. CDR3 amino acids: CASSRGPGGSYEQYF. The CDR3 DNA reads as TGCGCCAGCAGCCGTGGGCCCGGGGGGAGCTACGAGCAGTACTTC.